The clone carrying this TCR beta chain came up once. Its antigen is unidentified. The sample originates from a study of identifying expanded T cells in peripheral blood. Some clones are missing from TCRdb's copy, which holds only in-frame ones; the method was immunoSEQ multiplex PCR. Here the sample spans some 81,000 clones, 84% being singletons. Study-level results: Technical replicates showed roughly 1.2 changed clones; about 2 weeks roughly 15; four weeks 19.

Germline V CDR1 and CDR2: LNHDA, SQIVND (reference sequence). This CDR3 spans 17 amino acids. J lost 2 bases, V lost 4 bases, and 14 bases had no gene match. During the collection period, no donor immune events like infections were recorded. The chain is built from TRBV19 and TRBJ2-7; 7 bases are shared with TRBD2. This clonotype was sampled from a person aged 18-70 years in good health. Sequencing used blood. CDR3 sequence reads: CASSTASGTTSPYEQYF. The CDR3 DNA reads as TGTGCCAGTAGTACAGCGTCCGGGACTACGAGTCCCTACGAGCAGTACTTC. The full variable domain, completed using reference TRBV19 and TRBJ2-7, is DGGITQSPKYLFRKEGQNVTLSCEQNLNHDAMYWYRQDPGQGLRLIYYSQIVNDFQKGDIAEGYSVSREKKESFPLTVTSAQKNPTAFYLCASSTASGTTSPYEQYFGPGTRLTVT.